Following are 7 T cell receptor beta chains from one sample sequenced in a study of identical twins. MiXCR, applied by TCRdb to the 5' RACE reads, yields one record per CDR3 protein. The sample includes 500,000 to 650,000 distinct CDR3 sequences, around 20% of them seen just once. This same sample was also part of a study on yellow fever vaccine responses in identical twins.

The sequenced sample consisted of CD4+ T cells sorted from blood. The receptors were sampled from a woman between 18 and 30 years old in good health.

This clonotype was observed a few times. The V call is TRBV5-1, the J call TRBJ2-1; TRBD2 aligns across 14 bases. Per germline, CDR1 SGHRS and CDR2 YFSETQ. Unmatched junction bases numbered 9, after V lost 4 bases and J lost 6 bases. The length of the CDR3 is 17 residues. In DNA, the CDR3 is TGCGCCAGCAGCCCGGGACTAGCGGGAGCCACCGGCAATGAGCAGTTCTTC. This sequence encodes CASSPGLAGATGNEQFF. The full variable domain, with the rest looked up from reference TRBV5-1 and TRBJ2-1, is KAGVTQTPRYLIKTRGQQVTLSCSPISGHRSVSWYQQTPGQGLQFLFEYFSETQRNKGNFPGRFSGRQFSNSRSEMNVSTLELGDSALYLCASSPGLAGATGNEQFFGPGTRLTVL.

The genes are TRBV20-1 and TRBJ1-2; perhaps TRBD1 as D (5 bases). This CDR3 spans 15 amino acids. V lost 0 bases, J lost 0 bases, and 11 bases lay in between. Germline CDR1 DFQATT, CDR2 SNEGSKA (reference sequence). This CDR3 is CSARDWTPTNYGYTF. The DNA of the CDR3 is TGCAGTGCTAGAGATTGGACACCGACTAACTATGGCTACACCTTC.

This rearrangement joins TRBV12-3 or TRBV12-4 to TRBJ2-1; TRBD2 is a possible D gene (7 bases). V gave up 3 bases and J gave up 7 bases, with 22 bases separating them. The CDR3 has 17 residues. In nucleotides, the CDR3 is TGTGCCAGCAGTTTTGCGGGTAGACGGGGGGCCGGGAATGAGCAGTTCTTC. Protein: CASSFAGRRGAGNEQFF.

The chain carries TRBV5-1 and TRBJ2-3, with 13 bases matching TRBD2. J lost 5 bases, V lost 4 bases, and 7 bases had no gene match. The germline V gene has CDR1 SGHRS and CDR2 YFSETQ. This CDR3 comprises 16 residues. The CDR3: CASSATSGRAVDTQYF. The CDR3 DNA reads TGCGCCAGCAGCGCTACTAGCGGGAGGGCCGTAGATACGCAGTATTTT.

This clonotype was picked up a small number of times. The rearrangement links TRBV12-3 or TRBV12-4 to TRBJ2-7; tentative D call: TRBD1 (6 bases). Trimming took off 2 bases at V and 6 bases at J, with 11 bases between the two ends. The CDR3 is made up of 13 amino acids. CDR3 nucleotide sequence: TGTGCCAGCAGTTTAACCCTGACAGGCGAGCAGTACGTC. Translating it yields CASSLTLTGEQYV.

The chain uses TRBV7-9 and TRBJ1-1; D gene unclear. Trimming shortened V by 0 bases and J by 4 bases, and 12 bases separated the two germline ends. CDR3 length: 15 residues. Germline CDR1 reads SEHNR; CDR2 reads FQNEAQ (reference sequence). The CDR3 sequence: CASSLAPAASTEAFF. In DNA, the CDR3 is TGTGCCAGCAGCTTAGCGCCGGCAGCTAGCACTGAAGCTTTCTTT.

The chain employs TRBV27 and TRBJ2-1; D possibly matches TRBD1 or TRBD2 (5 bases each). Looked up from germline, CDR1 is MNHEY and CDR2 is SMNVEV (reference sequence). The CDR3 runs 14 residues. Trimming removed 5 bases from V and 5 bases from J, with 13 bases in between. The CDR3 loop is CASSTPGRHNEQFF. The CDR3 region has the DNA TGTGCCAGCAGTACGCCGGGACGACACAATGAGCAGTTCTTC.